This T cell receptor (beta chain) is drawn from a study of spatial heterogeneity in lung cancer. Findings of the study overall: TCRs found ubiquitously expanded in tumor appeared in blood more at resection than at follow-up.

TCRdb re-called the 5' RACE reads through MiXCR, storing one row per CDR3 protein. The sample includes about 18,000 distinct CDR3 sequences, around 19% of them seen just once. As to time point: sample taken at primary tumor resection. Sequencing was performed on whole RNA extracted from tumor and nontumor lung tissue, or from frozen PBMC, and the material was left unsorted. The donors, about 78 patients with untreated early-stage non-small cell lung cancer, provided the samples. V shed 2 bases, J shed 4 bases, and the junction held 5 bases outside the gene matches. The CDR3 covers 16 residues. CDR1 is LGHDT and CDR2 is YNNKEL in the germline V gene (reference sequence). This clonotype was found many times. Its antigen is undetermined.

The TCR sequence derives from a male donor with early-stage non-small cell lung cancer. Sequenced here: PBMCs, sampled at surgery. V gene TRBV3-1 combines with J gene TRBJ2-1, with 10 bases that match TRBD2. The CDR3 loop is CASSQSSGLAYNEQFF. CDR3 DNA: TGTGCCAGCAGCCAATCCTCGGGACTAGCGTACAATGAGCAGTTCTTC.